Presented here are 13 T cell receptor beta chains from one specimen sequenced in a study of patients and donors after allogeneic stem cell transplantation. TCRdb recomputed calls from the RT-PCR reads with MiXCR, one row per CDR3 protein. This repertoire shows 150,000 or so distinct CDR3 sequences, 24% found once; its top ten account for about 25%. Sequencing was performed on blood, either unsorted or a sorted T cell fraction (not recorded which). Receptor source: a human donor who was either an allogeneic HSCT recipient or a stem cell or donor lymphocyte infusion donor (not recorded which). It is not recorded whose cells these are; they may come from a transplant donor.

This clonotype has a single count. The chain carries TRBV5-6 and TRBJ2-1; 10 nucleotides align to TRBD2. The CDR3 covers 15 residues. The germline gives CDR1 SGHDT, CDR2 YYEEEE. V was clipped by 6 bases and J by 4 bases; unmatched bases: 7. Written as DNA, the CDR3 is TGTGCCAGCATCCTAGCGGGGGCTGAGTACAATGAGCAGTTCTTC. Translation: CASILAGAEYNEQFF.

This clonotype was seen once. This chain uses TRBV4-3 with TRBJ2-1; D unresolved. V lost 0 bases to trimming and J lost 3 bases, with 12 bases between them. The CDR3 is 16 residues long. CDR1 is LGHNA and CDR2 is YSLEER in the germline V gene. CDR3 coding DNA: TGCGCCAGCAGCCAAGATTTTGCGGCCTTCTACAATGAGCAGTTCTTC. Its protein product is CASSQDFAAFYNEQFF.

This clonotype was observed a handful of times. V gene TRBV29-1 combines with J gene TRBJ2-5; the D is unclear. Germline CDR1 reads SQVTM; CDR2 reads ANQGSEA. The CDR3 is 10 residues long. V lost 6 bases and J 7 bases, leaving 9 bases between the germline ends. The CDR3 DNA reads as TGCAGCGTACGGTATGGGACCCAGTACTTC. It yields the protein CSVRYGTQYF.

This clonotype occurred once. The V and J genes are TRBV7-9 and TRBJ2-3; 7 bases agree with TRBD2. V shed 5 bases, J shed 3 bases, and the junction held 8 bases outside the gene matches. The CDR3 extends over 15 amino acids. CDR1 is SEHNR and CDR2 is FQNEAQ in the germline V gene (reference sequence). The CDR3, as DNA: TGTGCCAGCAGCGAGGGGCTAGCGGAGACAGATACGCAGTATTTT. Translated, it gives CASSEGLAETDTQYF.

The chain links TRBV6-2 or TRBV6-3 to TRBJ1-2, with no clear D. CDR1 and CDR2 (germline): MNHEY, SVGEGT. The CDR3 has 13 amino acids. The germline V and J ends were trimmed by 8 bases and 4 bases, with 14 bases remaining between them. CDR3 sequence (DNA): TGTGCCAGCTCTTCAAGACTACTCTATGGCTACACCTTC. Protein: CASSSRLLYGYTF.

The rearrangement joins TRBV27 to TRBJ2-1; 8 bases are shared with TRBD1. This CDR3 contains 17 residues. The ends lost 5 bases at V and 0 bases at J; junction bases unmatched: 9. Germline V CDR1 and CDR2: MNHEY, SMNVEV (reference sequence). CDR3 region: CASSQHRGVDSYNEQFF. In nucleotides, the CDR3 is TGTGCCAGCAGTCAGCACAGGGGGGTAGACTCCTACAATGAGCAGTTCTTC.

Comment on this clonotype: The junction differs from germline at one of its ends, possibly a read error. The gene calls are TRBV12-3 or TRBV12-4 and TRBJ1-5, with D possibly matching TRBD1 (6 bases). The CDR3 runs to 15 residues. CDR3 DNA sequence: TGTGCCAGCAGTTTATCGACAGGAGAGAATCAGACCCAGCATTTT. As protein: CASSLSTGENQTQHF.

This clonotype was picked up a small number of times. The V call is TRBV7-6, the J call TRBJ2-7; D gene unclear. Deletions cut 5 bases from V and 3 bases from J, with 11 bases between. Germline V gives CDR1 SGHVS, CDR2 FNYEAQ. The CDR3 spans 13 residues. This chain's CDR3 is CASSPTQDYEQYF. The DNA of the CDR3 is TGTGCCAGCAGCCCGACCCAGGACTACGAGCAGTACTTC.

This clonotype was picked up a small number of times. V is TRBV7-9 and J is TRBJ2-2, with 9 positions matching TRBD1. The CDR3 has 15 amino acids. The ends lost 5 bases at V and 3 bases at J; junction bases unmatched: 4. Germline V gene data show CDR1 as SEHNR and CDR2 as FQNEAQ (reference sequence). CDR3 bases: TGTGCCAGCAGCCCGGACAGGGGATACACCGGGGAGCTGTTTTTT. As protein: CASSPDRGYTGELFF.

The table lists this clonotype with a few counts. The rearrangement uses TRBV29-1 and TRBJ1-1; D perhaps matches TRBD1 (5 bases). The germline CDR1 and CDR2 sequences are SQVTM and ANQGSEA. V was shortened by 0 bases and J by 8 bases, with 13 bases between the two germline ends. The CDR3 has 13 amino acids. The CDR3 reads CSVEDNEGQEAFF. Written as DNA, the CDR3 is TGCAGCGTTGAAGATAATGAGGGGCAGGAAGCTTTCTTT.

The rearrangement uses TRBV5-6 and TRBJ2-3; weak D call: TRBD1 (5 bases). V lost 2 bases to trimming and J lost 2 bases, with 18 bases between them. This CDR3 spans 17 amino acids. CDR1 is SGHDT and CDR2 is YYEEEE in the germline V gene. CDR3 amino acids: CASSFTGALLVTDTQYF. The CDR3 DNA sequence: TGTGCCAGCAGCTTCACAGGCGCTTTGCTAGTCACAGATACGCAGTATTTT.

This clonotype appeared many times. V gene TRBV1 combines with J gene TRBJ1-1; the DNA was not compared with TRBD1, the D call given in the table. TRBV1 is listed as a pseudogene. This CDR3 region has 14 residues. Here the CDR3 reads CTSSQEDRNTEAFF. CDR3 sequence (DNA): TGCACCAGCAGCCAAGAGGACAGAAACACTGAAGCTTTCTTT.

Only a few counts were recorded for this clonotype. The chain carries TRBV7-2 and TRBJ2-1, with 12 positions matching TRBD2. V lost 1 base, J lost 7 bases, and 5 bases stayed unmatched. CDR3 length: 16 amino acids. The germline CDR1 and CDR2 sequences are SGHTA and FQGNSA. CDR3 DNA: TGTGCCAGCAGCTTAGGACCTAGCGGGGGGGCAAATGAGCAGTTCTTC. This gives the protein CASSLGPSGGANEQFF.